These 27 T cell receptor beta chains were all obtained from the same sample, sequenced in a study of naive and memory T cell subsets listed by TCRdb under 2017. What the work shows at the level of the full study, not this receptor alone: A few larger clonotypes were present in naive repertoires, particularly the CD8 repertoires, and these clonotypes were possibly memory cells re-expressing CD45RA.

Their recognized antigens are unknown. Libraries were constructed by UMI-ligation and nested PCR. Sequencing was performed on an Illumina MiSeq. To cover both TRBC1 and TRBC2, the beta constant-region primer consisted of an equimolar mix of two oligonucleotides. The ligated cDNA went through four rounds of PCR with nested alpha and beta constant-region primers together with the SP2 primer. The public reads were quality trimmed at Q25 with fastp and then assembled into clones with MiXCR by TCRdb, keeping productive beta chains. For every CDR3 protein sequence, its rows merge into one entry that carries the most common genes and DNA. The sample has under 150,000 distinct CDR3 sequences on record, about a fifth of them singletons. Around 0.63% of the sample lies in the top ten. The source material was naive CD8+ T cells from blood. In the paper's terms, the cell subset or site label means: naive T cells, CD45RA high CD27+. Receptors were obtained from a human donor in good health.

This clonotype has only a few counts. V usage is TRBV27 and J usage is TRBJ2-2; D might be TRBD2 (6 bases). V lost 2 bases and J 5 bases, leaving 12 bases between the germline ends. Germline V CDR1 and CDR2: MNHEY, SMNVEV (reference sequence). This CDR3 has 15 amino acids. CDR3: CASSLLGSGTGELFF. The DNA for the CDR3 is TGTGCCAGCAGTTTACTCGGGAGCGGGACCGGGGAGCTGTTTTTT.

V and J are TRBV12-3 or TRBV12-4 and TRBJ1-3; D is uncertain. The V and J ends lost 3 bases and 2 bases respectively, with 5 bases between them. The CDR3 length is 13 residues. CDR3 in amino acids: CASSFSAGNTIYF. CDR3 bases: TGTGCCAGCAGTTTCTCGGCTGGAAACACCATATATTTT.

The sample holds a few counts of this clonotype. The rearrangement links TRBV28 to TRBJ2-1; 8 bases align to TRBD2. Germline V lookup: CDR1 MDHEN, CDR2 SYDVKM. This CDR3 is 15 amino acids long. V shed 8 bases, J shed 0 bases, and the junction held 6 bases outside the gene matches. This CDR3 is CASAIAGSSYNEQFF. The CDR3 region has the DNA TGTGCCAGCGCAATAGCGGGGAGCTCCTACAATGAGCAGTTCTTC.

The chain couples TRBV6-5 to TRBJ1-1; D gene ambiguous. This CDR3 contains 15 residues. Germline CDR1 is MNHEY and CDR2 is SVGAGI. V was clipped by 0 bases and J by 1 base, with 9 bases between them. The CDR3, as DNA: TGTGCCAGCAGTTACTCCTGGGGATCGAACACTGAAGCTTTCTTT. Translation gives CASSYSWGSNTEAFF.

The chain is built from TRBV27 and TRBJ1-5, with D possibly being TRBD1 (5 bases). There are 12 residues in the CDR3. Germline V CDR1 and CDR2: MNHEY, SMNVEV (reference sequence). Here the CDR3 reads CVAGPSNQPQHF. CDR3 in DNA: TGTGTCGCGGGGCCCAGCAATCAGCCCCAGCATTTT.

V is TRBV2 and J is TRBJ2-1; TRBD2 matches at 10 bases. Germline V gene lookup returns CDR1 SNHLY and CDR2 FYNNEI. J was trimmed by 3 bases and V by 5 bases; bases with no gene match: 7. The CDR3 runs 16 residues. In DNA, the CDR3 is TGTGCCAGCAGTCCAGGACTAGCGGAAATCTACAATGAGCAGTTCTTC. Amino acid sequence: CASSPGLAEIYNEQFF.

This clonotype has a handful of counts. This chain joins TRBV20-1 and TRBJ2-5; D possibly uses TRBD1 or TRBD2 (5 bases each). The CDR3 has 14 residues. Germline V gene lookup returns CDR1 DFQATT and CDR2 SNEGSKA (reference sequence). V dropped 0 bases and J dropped 5 bases, with 13 bases sitting between them. The CDR3 here is CSARDRQGVETQYF. For the CDR3, the DNA is TGCAGTGCTAGAGATCGGCAGGGAGTTGAGACCCAGTACTTC.

This clonotype has a count of ten or more. This chain joins TRBV28 and TRBJ2-1; 7 bases are a match to TRBD2. V lost 4 bases and J lost 9; bases outside the gene matches: 12. The germline CDR1 and CDR2 sequences are MDHEN and SYDVKM. There are 15 residues in the CDR3. The CDR3 nucleotides are TGTGCCAGCAGTTCGGGGCTAGCGGCGAGGGTTGAGCAGTTCTTC. Protein: CASSSGLAARVEQFF.

This clonotype came up a few times. The chain combines TRBV20-1 with TRBJ2-7; 10 positions agree with TRBD2. The CDR3 runs 15 residues. The V and J ends lost 4 bases and 9 bases, in that order; junction bases with no gene match: 15. CDR1 DFQATT and CDR2 SNEGSKA come from the germline V gene (reference sequence). The CDR3 DNA follows: TGCAGTGCTAAACACTCGGGACTAGCGCGAGTCTGGCAGTACTTC. It translates to CSAKHSGLARVWQYF.

The V call is TRBV27, the J call TRBJ2-1, with 11 bases identical to TRBD2. This CDR3 is 16 amino acids long. Germline assignment: CDR1 MNHEY and CDR2 SMNVEV (reference sequence). With 5 bases clipped from V and 8 bases from J, the junction kept 11 bases outside the gene matches. The CDR3 sequence: CASSPPTSGSEHEQFF. DNA of the CDR3: TGTGCCAGCAGTCCTCCAACTAGCGGGAGCGAGCATGAGCAGTTCTTC.

The rearrangement joins TRBV5-6 to TRBJ2-2, with D maybe TRBD1 (5 bases). There are 12 residues in the CDR3. V was shortened by 4 bases and J by 10 bases, with 11 bases between the two germline ends. Germline assignment: CDR1 SGHDT and CDR2 YYEEEE. The CDR3 region is CASSTGHMELFF. The CDR3 DNA is TGTGCCAGCAGCACCGGACACATGGAGCTGTTTTTT.

This clonotype was detected a few times. The J gene is TRBJ2-6, the V gene TRBV10-3; D is unclear. The V end was cut by 3 bases, the J end by 4 bases, with 4 bases between. This CDR3 is 13 amino acids long. Per the germline V gene, CDR1 is ENHRY and CDR2 is SYGVKD. CDR3 sequence (DNA): TGTGCCATCAGTGACCCAGGGGCCAACGTCCTGACTTTC. Translation gives CAISDPGANVLTF.

The chain carries TRBV3-1 and TRBJ2-1; D gene uncertain. In germline, CDR1 is LGHDT, CDR2 YNNKEL (reference sequence). V dropped 0 bases and J dropped 6 bases, with 9 bases sitting between them. This CDR3 region has 14 residues. CDR3 residues: CASSQEGKGNEQFF. In nucleotides, the CDR3 is TGTGCCAGCAGCCAAGAAGGGAAGGGCAATGAGCAGTTCTTC.

This clonotype was seen a handful of times. The J gene is TRBJ2-1, the V gene TRBV20-1; D gene uncertain. V gave up 5 bases and J gave up 0 bases, with 8 bases separating them. Germline CDR1 is DFQATT and CDR2 is SNEGSKA (reference sequence). This CDR3 is 13 amino acids long. CDR3 region: CSALSTSYNEQFF. The CDR3 DNA reads as TGCAGTGCTCTGTCCACCTCCTACAATGAGCAGTTCTTC.

In its sample, this clonotype was seen a few times. The chain recombines TRBV28 with TRBJ1-5; D is unresolved. This CDR3 spans 14 amino acids. CDR1 is MDHEN, CDR2 SYDVKM, per germline. V was shortened by 5 bases and J by 7 bases, with 15 bases between the two germline ends. CDR3 residues: CASSPPGGEQPQHF. As DNA, the CDR3 is TGTGCCAGCAGTCCCCCGGGCGGAGAGCAGCCCCAGCATTTT.

The chain links TRBV5-6 to TRBJ1-2, with D possibly being TRBD1 (5 bases). This CDR3 is 16 amino acids long. CDR1 and CDR2 from the germline V gene are SGHDT and YYEEEE. V was shortened by 2 bases and J by 0 bases, with 14 bases between the two germline ends. CDR3 bases: TGTGCCAGCAGCTTCCTCGGGGGGGTTACTAACTATGGCTACACCTTC. Encoded protein: CASSFLGGVTNYGYTF.

The V gene is TRBV4-3, the J gene TRBJ2-3; 9 nucleotides agree with TRBD2. Germline V lookup: CDR1 LGHNA, CDR2 YSLEER. CDR3 length: 19 amino acids. J was trimmed by 5 bases and V by 0 bases; bases with no gene match: 15. CDR3 nucleotides: TGCGCCAGCAGCCAAGATCAGGTGCTGTTAGCGGGAGCGGTAGATACGCAGTATTTT. Translated: CASSQDQVLLAGAVDTQYF.

A few counts support this clonotype. The chain recombines TRBV13 with TRBJ1-1; D not resolved. CDR1 and CDR2 from the germline V gene are PRHDT and FYEKMQ (reference sequence). V lost 1 base and J lost 8, with 11 bases in between. This CDR3 has 13 amino acids. The DNA for the CDR3 is TGTGCCAGCAGCTTAGATGGGGAGGAGGAAGCTTTCTTT. It yields the protein CASSLDGEEEAFF.

This rearrangement joins TRBV28 to TRBJ2-4; D is uncertain. V was pared by 6 bases and J by 2 bases, with 17 bases between. CDR1 MDHEN and CDR2 SYDVKM come from the germline V gene. CDR3 length: 16 amino acids. The CDR3 DNA is TGTGCCAGCAGCCCGGTCGGATCTACCACCAAAAACATTCAGTACTTC. Translating gives CASSPVGSTTKNIQYF.

V and J are TRBV2 and TRBJ1-1, with 9 bases aligning to TRBD1. After removal of 6 bases from V and 3 bases from J, the junction contained 2 bases not matched to a gene. The V gene's germline CDR1 is SNHLY and CDR2 FYNNEI. This CDR3 contains 13 residues. The CDR3 nucleotides are TGTGCCAGCAGGGGGACAGGGTACACTGAAGCTTTCTTT. Translated: CASRGTGYTEAFF.

This clonotype was seen a few times. V gene TRBV2 combines with J gene TRBJ2-1, with a tentative D call TRBD1 (6 bases). The CDR3 runs to 16 residues. Trimming left V 2 bases short and J 5 bases short, with 16 bases between. The germline V gene encodes CDR1 SNHLY and CDR2 FYNNEI. The CDR3 sequence is CASSERYGQPNNEQFF. The CDR3 coding sequence is TGTGCCAGCAGTGAACGTTACGGACAGCCTAACAATGAGCAGTTCTTC.

This clonotype was seen many times. The rearrangement links TRBV4-1 to TRBJ2-1; maybe TRBD1 (5 bases). V lost 1 base, J lost 7 bases, and 11 bases lay in between. Germline V CDR1 and CDR2: MGHRA, YSYEKL. The CDR3 spans 14 residues. The CDR3 DNA follows: TGCGCCAGCAGCCAAGTGGGCAGGGCAAATGAGCAGTTCTTC. This codes for CASSQVGRANEQFF.

V is TRBV28 and J is TRBJ2-1, with 10 bases fitting TRBD2. V gave up 5 bases and J gave up 4 bases; unmatched junction bases: 11. This CDR3 spans 17 amino acids. Per the germline V gene, CDR1 is MDHEN and CDR2 is SYDVKM. The CDR3 DNA is TGTGCCAGCAGTCCCCTAGCGGGAGAGATGGAATACAATGAGCAGTTCTTC. Translated: CASSPLAGEMEYNEQFF.

V usage is TRBV20-1 and J usage is TRBJ2-3, with 9 bases lining up with TRBD2. V dropped 0 bases and J dropped 2; count of bases not matched to a gene: 9. CDR1 is DFQATT, CDR2 SNEGSKA, per germline (reference sequence). CDR3 length: 17 amino acids. This CDR3 reads CSARERGGRAVTDTQYF. DNA for the CDR3: TGCAGTGCTAGAGAACGCGGCGGGAGGGCCGTCACAGATACGCAGTATTTT.

The CDR3 sequence is CASSHGLPSSYEQYF. In nucleotides, the CDR3 is TGTGCCAGCAGCCACGGACTCCCCAGCTCCTACGAGCAGTACTTC. The chain has TRBV28 and TRBJ2-7, with D possibly TRBD2 on 5 matching bases. The CDR3 extends over 15 amino acids. Germline lookup yields CDR1 MDHEN and CDR2 SYDVKM. V gave up 6 bases and J gave up 0 bases, with 15 bases separating them.

The chain joins TRBV4-3 to TRBJ1-4; the match to TRBD1 covers 7 bases. J gave up 8 bases and V 0 bases, and 9 bases lay outside the gene matches. The CDR3 runs to 16 residues. Germline lookup yields CDR1 LGHNA and CDR2 YSLEER. Here the CDR3 DNA reads TGCGCCAGCAGCCAAGAGATCGACAGGGATGGAGAAAAACTGTTTTTT. It specifies CASSQEIDRDGEKLFF.

The V gene is TRBV20-1, the J gene TRBJ2-5, with D possibly matching TRBD2 (6 bases). V lost 0 bases to trimming and J lost 0 bases, with 14 bases between them. In germline, CDR1 is DFQATT, CDR2 SNEGSKA (reference sequence). There are 16 residues in the CDR3. As DNA, the CDR3 is TGCAGTGCTAGAGATTACCGGGAGTCGTACCAAGAGACCCAGTACTTC. Translating gives CSARDYRESYQETQYF.